The present T cell receptor beta chain was sequenced within a study of T-cell reconstitution after alpha-beta-depleted transplantation in children. CDR1 is LGHDT and CDR2 is YNNKEL in the germline V gene (reference sequence). The CDR3 extends over 14 amino acids. Trimming stripped 4 bases from V and 1 base from J, with 7 bases between. A library of TCRbeta sequences, prepared with unique molecular identifiers, was generated. Each CDR3 protein is one row after TCRdb ran MiXCR on the PCR reads. The table has 400,000 to 500,000 distinct CDR3 sequences, approximately 11% seen once. Sample: PBMCs from the stem cell graft donor, taken from the stem cell graft. The gene calls are TRBV3-1 and TRBJ2-2, with D hard to call. The clonotype comes from a human donor who donated a stem cell graft to a child with acute myeloid leukemia. The CDR3 DNA sequence: TGTGCCAGCAGCCGTCAGCAGAACACCGGGGAGCTGTTTTTT. Residues: CASSRQQNTGELFF.